The present T cell receptor beta chain was sequenced within a study of sequential checkpoint blockade in melanoma. Sample treatment: randomized to nivolumab then ipilimumab (arm A) or the reverse (arm B). Profiling relied on immunoSEQ multiplex PCR, and the TCRdb table lists in-frame clones only, not all of them. The sample contains more than 25,000 clones, roughly 80% of which appear only once. This specimen was CD8+ T cells sorted from blood (inferred from file names), taken from a patient given nivolumab and ipilimumab in sequence. These receptors came from a human donor with melanoma.

The chain employs TRBV19 and TRBJ2-1, with TRBD2 matching over 12 bases. The V gene's germline CDR1 is LNHDA and CDR2 SQIVND (reference sequence). V was clipped by 2 bases and J by 9 bases; unmatched bases: 2. The CDR3 runs 14 residues. CDR3 region: CASSITSGGSEQFF. The CDR3 DNA reads as TGTGCCAGTAGTATAACTAGCGGGGGGAGTGAGCAGTTCTTC. Full variable domain (missing parts from reference TRBV19 and TRBJ2-1): DGGITQSPKYLFRKEGQNVTLSCEQNLNHDAMYWYRQDPGQGLRLIYYSQIVNDFQKGDIAEGYSVSREKKESFPLTVTSAQKNPTAFYLCASSITSGGSEQFFGPGTRLTVL.